The rows below give T cell receptor beta chains drawn from one sample of a study of blood T cell repertoires in COVID-19. Generated by immunoSEQ multiplex PCR, the TCRdb table keeps only in-frame clones and is missing some. The sample shows 250,000 to 350,000 clones, over 85% of them seen only once. Sequencing was performed on PBMCs or T cells enriched from blood (not recorded which). Source of these receptors: a man aged 60 to 69 who had recovered from COVID-19. Both conserved end residues are part of each CDR3. Each record gives: J gene, D gene, clone size, V gene, CDR3 protein, CDR3 DNA. The D gene is left open where the match is weak. Only part of the rows carry a size: once, few, many, or a class if the clone is expanded.

J gene: TRBJ2-5
D gene: TRBD1
clone size: -
V gene: TRBV7-2
CDR3 protein: CASSKGQFVALETQYF
CDR3 DNA: TGTGCCAGCAGCAAGGGACAGTTTGTGGCTCTTGAGACCCAGTACTTC

J gene: TRBJ1-1
D gene: TRBD1
clone size: -
V gene: TRBV14
CDR3 protein: CASSTQGVVEAFF
CDR3 DNA: TGTGCCAGCAGCACACAGGGGGTGGTTGAAGCTTTCTTT

J gene: TRBJ2-2
D gene: -
clone size: -
V gene: TRBV11-2
CDR3 protein: CASSSGGSGNTGELFF
CDR3 DNA: TGTGCCAGCAGCTCTGGCGGTAGCGGGAACACCGGGGAGCTGTTTTTT

J gene: TRBJ1-3
D gene: -
clone size: -
V gene: TRBV4-2
CDR3 protein: CASSQDRTDGNTIYF
CDR3 DNA: TGTGCCAGCAGCCAAGACAGGACAGATGGAAACACCATATATTTT

J gene: TRBJ2-1
D gene: -
clone size: -
V gene: TRBV29-1
CDR3 protein: CCYSGAYNEQFF
CDR3 DNA: TGCTGCTATAGCGGAGCCTACAATGAGCAGTTCTTC

J gene: TRBJ1-5
D gene: -
clone size: once
V gene: TRBV14
CDR3 protein: CASSHHRVVDQPQHF
CDR3 DNA: TGTGCCAGCAGCCATCATCGAGTGGTTGATCAGCCCCAGCATTTT

J gene: TRBJ2-7
D gene: -
clone size: -
V gene: TRBV4-1
CDR3 protein: CASSQGATGLSYEQYF
CDR3 DNA: TGCGCCAGCAGCCAAGGGGCTACCGGACTTTCCTACGAGCAGTACTTC

J gene: TRBJ1-2
D gene: -
clone size: -
V gene: TRBV29-1
CDR3 protein: CSSLGDLYYGYTF
CDR3 DNA: TGCAGCTCCCTGGGGGACTTATACTATGGCTACACCTTC

J gene: TRBJ1-2
D gene: TRBD1
clone size: -
V gene: TRBV6-5
CDR3 protein: CASSQTTGGYGYTF
CDR3 DNA: TGTGCCAGCAGCCAAACAACAGGGGGCTATGGCTACACCTTC

J gene: TRBJ2-4
D gene: TRBD1
clone size: -
V gene: TRBV7-2
CDR3 protein: CASSQGQGAGDIQYF
CDR3 DNA: TGTGCCAGCAGCCAAGGACAGGGGGCGGGGGACATTCAGTACTTC

J gene: TRBJ2-1
D gene: TRBD2
clone size: -
V gene: TRBV25-1
CDR3 protein: CASSEGGLAGNNEQFF
CDR3 DNA: TGTGCCAGCAGTGAGGGCGGGCTAGCGGGGAACAATGAGCAGTTCTTC

J gene: TRBJ2-7
D gene: -
clone size: -
V gene: TRBV11-3
CDR3 protein: CASHHRREVSYEQYF
CDR3 DNA: TGTGCCAGCCATCACCGGAGGGAGGTCTCGTACGAGCAGTACTTC

J gene: TRBJ2-3
D gene: -
clone size: -
V gene: TRBV2
CDR3 protein: CASGGGRSSTDTQYF
CDR3 DNA: TGTGCCAGCGGGGGGGGCAGGTCTAGCACAGATACGCAGTATTTT

J gene: TRBJ2-7
D gene: TRBD2
clone size: -
V gene: TRBV7-8
CDR3 protein: CASSLLAGVGEQYF
CDR3 DNA: TGTGCCAGCAGCTTACTTGCGGGGGTCGGGGAGCAGTACTTC

J gene: TRBJ2-7
D gene: -
clone size: -
V gene: TRBV21-1
CDR3 protein: CASSKGTSGGLGEQYF
CDR3 DNA: TGTGCCAGCAGCAAAGGTACTAGCGGGGGTTTGGGCGAGCAGTACTTC

J gene: TRBJ1-4
D gene: TRBD1
clone size: -
V gene: TRBV4-2
CDR3 protein: CASSQGRQGRNEKLFF
CDR3 DNA: TGTGCCAGCAGCCAAGGTAGACAGGGCCGGAATGAAAAACTGTTTTTT

J gene: TRBJ1-2
D gene: -
clone size: -
V gene: TRBV4-2
CDR3 protein: CASSPNLQVNYGYTF
CDR3 DNA: TGTGCCAGCAGCCCCAACCTCCAGGTTAACTATGGCTACACCTTC

J gene: TRBJ2-3
D gene: -
clone size: -
V gene: TRBV20-1
CDR3 protein: CSALLADTQYF
CDR3 DNA: TGCAGTGCCTTACTAGCCGATACGCAGTATTTT

J gene: TRBJ1-1
D gene: -
clone size: -
V gene: TRBV14
CDR3 protein: CASRQGHGVVGTEAFF
CDR3 DNA: TGTGCCAGCAGACAAGGGCACGGGGTCGTTGGCACTGAAGCTTTCTTT

J gene: TRBJ1-4
D gene: -
clone size: -
V gene: TRBV6-5
CDR3 protein: CASSPRGARNEKLFF
CDR3 DNA: TGTGCCAGCAGTCCCCGCGGGGCACGAAATGAAAAACTGTTTTTT

J gene: TRBJ1-4
D gene: TRBD1
clone size: once
V gene: TRBV13
CDR3 protein: CASRLGGAHEKLFF
CDR3 DNA: TGTGCCAGCAGGTTAGGGGGCGCCCATGAAAAACTGTTTTTT

J gene: TRBJ1-5
D gene: -
clone size: -
V gene: TRBV19
CDR3 protein: CASGDVRNQPQHF
CDR3 DNA: TGTGCCAGCGGGGATGTTAGGAATCAGCCCCAGCATTTT

J gene: TRBJ2-1
D gene: TRBD2
clone size: -
V gene: TRBV4-1
CDR3 protein: CASSQDRVGGEQFF
CDR3 DNA: TGCGCCAGCAGCCAAGACCGGGTGGGGGGGGAGCAGTTCTTC

J gene: TRBJ2-3
D gene: -
clone size: once
V gene: TRBV2
CDR3 protein: CASEGRWADTSTDTQYF
CDR3 DNA: TGTGCCAGCGAAGGAAGGTGGGCAGACACTAGCACAGATACGCAGTATTTT

J gene: TRBJ1-6
D gene: TRBD1
clone size: -
V gene: TRBV25-1
CDR3 protein: CASRWGTGNSPLHF
CDR3 DNA: TGTGCCAGCAGGTGGGGGACAGGGAATTCACCCCTCCACTTT

J gene: TRBJ1-3
D gene: -
clone size: once
V gene: TRBV2
CDR3 protein: CASSGLSGNTIYF
CDR3 DNA: TGTGCCAGCAGTGGGCTCTCTGGAAACACCATATATTTT

J gene: TRBJ1-1
D gene: -
clone size: -
V gene: TRBV3-1/TRBV3-2
CDR3 protein: CASSQDPFPGSLMNTEAFF
CDR3 DNA: TGTGCCAGCAGCCAAGATCCCTTTCCTGGGAGCCTAATGAACACTGAAGCTTTCTTT

J gene: TRBJ1-3
D gene: -
clone size: -
V gene: TRBV6-5
CDR3 protein: CASSRDIGSGNTIYF
CDR3 DNA: TGTGCCAGCAGCAGGGACATCGGCTCTGGAAACACCATATATTTT

J gene: TRBJ1-2
D gene: -
clone size: -
V gene: TRBV7-2
CDR3 protein: CASSGRGVYGYTF
CDR3 DNA: TGTGCCAGCAGCGGAAGGGGTGTCTATGGCTACACCTTC

J gene: TRBJ2-3
D gene: TRBD1
clone size: once
V gene: TRBV9
CDR3 protein: CASSTRRPGQADTQYF
CDR3 DNA: TGTGCCAGCAGCACCCGTCGCCCGGGACAGGCAGATACGCAGTATTTT

J gene: TRBJ2-5
D gene: TRBD1
clone size: -
V gene: TRBV7-3
CDR3 protein: CASSKGQVETQYF
CDR3 DNA: TGTGCCAGCAGCAAAGGACAGGTTGAGACCCAGTACTTC

J gene: TRBJ1-1
D gene: TRBD1
clone size: -
V gene: TRBV19
CDR3 protein: CASSISYRGSTEAFF
CDR3 DNA: TGTGCCAGTAGTATAAGTTACAGGGGGAGTACTGAAGCTTTCTTT

J gene: TRBJ2-2
D gene: -
clone size: -
V gene: TRBV19
CDR3 protein: CASSTQGNTGELFF
CDR3 DNA: TGTGCCAGTAGTACCCAGGGGAACACCGGGGAGCTGTTTTTT

J gene: TRBJ1-5
D gene: TRBD1
clone size: -
V gene: TRBV15
CDR3 protein: CATSRHGTGINQPQHF
CDR3 DNA: TGTGCCACCAGCAGGCACGGGACAGGCATCAATCAGCCCCAGCATTTT

J gene: TRBJ2-7
D gene: TRBD1
clone size: -
V gene: TRBV9
CDR3 protein: CASSVGRPGQGKQYF
CDR3 DNA: TGTGCCAGCAGCGTAGGACGACCGGGACAGGGGAAGCAGTACTTC

J gene: TRBJ1-1
D gene: TRBD1
clone size: -
V gene: TRBV3-1/TRBV3-2
CDR3 protein: CASSQPRTGVATEAFF
CDR3 DNA: TGTGCCAGCAGCCAACCGAGGACAGGGGTGGCCACTGAAGCTTTCTTT

J gene: TRBJ1-5
D gene: -
clone size: once
V gene: TRBV19
CDR3 protein: CASSMDRVNQPQHF
CDR3 DNA: TGTGCCAGTAGTATGGACAGAGTCAATCAGCCCCAGCATTTT

J gene: TRBJ2-1
D gene: TRBD2
clone size: -
V gene: TRBV5-1
CDR3 protein: CASEKAGGYNEQFF
CDR3 DNA: TGCGCCAGTGAGAAGGCGGGAGGTTACAATGAGCAGTTCTTC

J gene: TRBJ1-3
D gene: TRBD1
clone size: -
V gene: TRBV6-5
CDR3 protein: CASSTGAGNTIYF
CDR3 DNA: TGTGCCAGCAGTACAGGGGCTGGAAACACCATATATTTT

J gene: TRBJ2-7
D gene: -
clone size: -
V gene: TRBV3-1/TRBV3-2
CDR3 protein: CASSHRRDEQYF
CDR3 DNA: TGTGCCAGCAGCCATAGGAGGGACGAGCAGTACTTC

J gene: TRBJ1-6
D gene: TRBD1
clone size: -
V gene: TRBV6-1
CDR3 protein: CASSERVSAGTANSPLHF
CDR3 DNA: TGTGCCAGCAGTGAACGAGTTAGCGCCGGGACAGCAAATTCACCCCTCCACTTT

J gene: TRBJ2-1
D gene: TRBD2
clone size: -
V gene: TRBV7-2
CDR3 protein: CASSGWGLAGGKGYNEQFF
CDR3 DNA: TGTGCCAGCAGCGGATGGGGACTAGCGGGAGGAAAAGGGTACAATGAGCAGTTCTTC

J gene: TRBJ2-1
D gene: -
clone size: -
V gene: TRBV3-1/TRBV3-2
CDR3 protein: CASSQDASAQSSYNEQFF
CDR3 DNA: TGTGCCAGCAGCCAAGATGCAAGCGCCCAGAGCTCCTACAATGAGCAGTTCTTC

J gene: TRBJ1-2
D gene: TRBD1
clone size: -
V gene: TRBV6-6
CDR3 protein: CASSLRDRVKANYGYTF
CDR3 DNA: TGTGCCAGCAGTCTACGGGACAGGGTAAAGGCTAACTATGGCTACACCTTC

J gene: TRBJ2-3
D gene: TRBD2
clone size: -
V gene: TRBV9
CDR3 protein: CASSVTPFAGEGDTQYF
CDR3 DNA: TGTGCCAGCAGCGTCACCCCCTTCGCGGGAGAGGGAGATACGCAGTATTTT

J gene: TRBJ1-2
D gene: TRBD1
clone size: -
V gene: TRBV10-1
CDR3 protein: CASSESGGADYGYTF
CDR3 DNA: TGCGCCAGCAGTGAGTCAGGGGGCGCAGACTATGGCTACACCTTC

J gene: TRBJ1-2
D gene: -
clone size: -
V gene: TRBV19
CDR3 protein: CASSLGRTGYGYTF
CDR3 DNA: TGTGCCAGTAGTCTGGGGAGGACGGGGTATGGCTACACCTTC

J gene: TRBJ2-2
D gene: TRBD2
clone size: -
V gene: TRBV4-2
CDR3 protein: CASSQPGTSDTGELFF
CDR3 DNA: TGTGCCAGCAGCCAACCCGGGACTAGTGACACCGGGGAGCTGTTTTTT

J gene: TRBJ1-1
D gene: -
clone size: once
V gene: TRBV5-1
CDR3 protein: CASSLGAAKPRDTEAFF
CDR3 DNA: TGCGCCAGCAGCTTGGGGGCAGCTAAGCCGCGGGACACTGAAGCTTTCTTT

J gene: TRBJ1-1
D gene: -
clone size: few
V gene: TRBV7-2
CDR3 protein: CASSLGGWNTEAFF
CDR3 DNA: TGTGCCAGCAGCTTAGGAGGATGGAACACTGAAGCTTTCTTT

J gene: TRBJ1-2
D gene: TRBD1
clone size: -
V gene: TRBV9
CDR3 protein: CASSGGQGSFYGYTF
CDR3 DNA: TGTGCCAGCAGCGGGGGACAGGGGAGTTTCTATGGCTACACCTTC

J gene: TRBJ2-5
D gene: TRBD1
clone size: -
V gene: TRBV4-1
CDR3 protein: CASSQWTGGGETQYF
CDR3 DNA: TGCGCCAGCAGCCAATGGACAGGGGGCGGAGAGACCCAGTACTTC